These 15 T cell receptor beta chains were all obtained from the same sample, sequenced in a study of T cell responses to AZD1222 COVID-19 vaccine. Repertoires were generated with immunoSEQ multiplex PCR, while TCRdb's copy carries only in-frame clones and drops some. This table holds 100,000 or so clones, about 90% found once. The sequencing used peripheral blood, collected 28 days after the second AZD1222 dose. These receptors were taken from an adult who received the AZD1222 COVID-19 vaccine.

The chain is built from TRBV9 and TRBJ2-2, with D perhaps being TRBD1 or TRBD2 (6 bases each). CDR3 length: 16 residues. Germline loops: CDR1 SGDLS, CDR2 YYNGEE. The V and J ends lost 0 bases and 0 bases respectively, with 9 bases between them. The CDR3 bases are TGTGCCAGCAGCGTAGGCGGGACACCGAACACCGGGGAGCTGTTTTTT. It codes for CASSVGGTPNTGELFF.

This chain links TRBV4-3 with TRBJ2-2; 8 positions match TRBD2. Germline V gives CDR1 LGHNA, CDR2 YSLEER. The junction had 10 bases not matched to a gene; V was cut back by 0 bases and J by 7 bases. The CDR3 totals 17 residues. In DNA form, the CDR3 reads TGCGCCAGCAGCCAAGATATTATCCGGGGGGGTGGCGGGGAGCTGTTTTTT. It specifies CASSQDIIRGGGGELFF.

The gene calls are TRBV6-6 and TRBJ1-2; possibly TRBD1 for D (5 bases). Germline values: CDR1 MNHNY, CDR2 SVGAGI (reference sequence). The CDR3 is made up of 14 amino acids. V dropped 5 bases and J dropped 2 bases, with 12 bases sitting between them. CDR3 in amino acids: CASSQPGTNYGYTF. CDR3 nucleotides: TGTGCCAGCAGTCAACCCGGGACCAACTATGGCTACACCTTC.

The V gene is TRBV20-1, the J gene TRBJ2-1, with D perhaps matching TRBD1 (6 bases). Trimming shortened V by 3 bases and J by 9 bases, and 18 bases separated the two germline ends. CDR3 size: 14 residues. Germline V gene data show CDR1 as DFQATT and CDR2 as SNEGSKA (reference sequence). As DNA, the CDR3 is TGCAGTGCTAGTTGGGCCAGGGGTATTGGTGAGCAGTTCTTC. Its protein product is CSASWARGIGEQFF.

V gene TRBV10-3 combines with J gene TRBJ1-2, with D uncertain. This CDR3 region has 14 residues. Germline lookup yields CDR1 ENHRY and CDR2 SYGVKD. Trimming cost V 4 bases and J 2 bases, with 11 bases left between them. The CDR3 region has the DNA TGTGCCATCAGTGGAATGGTGGCCAACTATGGCTACACCTTC. Its translation is CAISGMVANYGYTF.

The J gene is TRBJ1-1, the V gene TRBV5-1; 11 bases align to TRBD1. The V and J ends lost 4 bases and 4 bases, in that order; junction bases with no gene match: 6. Germline values: CDR1 SGHRS, CDR2 YFSETQ. The CDR3 sequence is 15 residues long. The CDR3 loop is CASSVSGTGGTEAFF. The CDR3 DNA sequence: TGCGCCAGCAGCGTTTCCGGGACAGGGGGCACTGAAGCTTTCTTT.

The chain uses TRBV11-3 and TRBJ2-3; either TRBD1 or TRBD2 may fit D (5 bases each). CDR1 SGHNT and CDR2 YENEEA come from the germline V gene. The V end lost 4 bases, the J end lost 8 bases, and 22 bases lay between the germline ends. The length of the CDR3 is 16 residues. This CDR3 reads CASSSLQVGVFSTQYF. The DNA of the CDR3 is TGTGCCAGCAGCTCCCTACAGGTCGGGGTGTTCAGTACGCAGTATTTT. Variable domain in full (rest from reference TRBV11-3 and TRBJ2-3): EAGVVQSPRYKIIEKKQPVAFWCNPISGHNTLYWYLQNLGQGPELLIRYENEEAVDDSQLPKDRFSAERLKGVDSTLKIQPAELGDSAVYLCASSSLQVGVFSTQYFGPGTRLTVL.

This clone came up a few times. The V and J genes are TRBV28 and TRBJ2-7; TRBD2 might be the D (6 bases). Per the germline V gene, CDR1 is MDHEN and CDR2 is SYDVKM. The CDR3 spans 13 residues. Trimming left V 10 bases short and J 4 bases short, with 17 bases between. Here the CDR3 reads CATFRDGGYEQYF. The CDR3 bases are TGTGCCACCTTCCGGGACGGGGGATACGAGCAGTACTTC.

The chain uses TRBV19 and TRBJ1-1; D is ambiguous. V was cut by 5 bases and J by 1 base, with 8 bases left in between. Germline CDR1 LNHDA, CDR2 SQIVND (reference sequence). CDR3 length equals 13 residues. For the CDR3, the DNA is TGTGCCAGTAGTCTCCAGCAGAACACTGAAGCTTTCTTT. This sequence encodes CASSLQQNTEAFF.

The sample holds a few counts of this clone. The chain carries TRBV5-6 and TRBJ2-7; no reliable D call. The length of the CDR3 is 13 residues. Deletions cut 2 bases from V and 4 bases from J, with 10 bases between. Per germline, CDR1 SGHDT and CDR2 YYEEEE. CDR3 nucleotide sequence: TGTGCCAGCAGCTTTCGTCCCCCATACGAGCAGTACTTC. It is translated as CASSFRPPYEQYF.

The rearrangement joins TRBV2 to TRBJ1-5, with 7 bases that match TRBD1. CDR3 length: 18 residues. The germline V gene has CDR1 SNHLY and CDR2 FYNNEI. Trimming at V came to 4 bases and at J to 4 bases, leaving 16 bases not matched to a gene. CDR3 residues: CASSAPRQGSRINQPQHF. The CDR3 DNA is TGTGCCAGCAGTGCTCCCAGACAGGGTTCCCGCATTAATCAGCCCCAGCATTTT.

The chain carries TRBV7-3 and TRBJ1-1; D is possibly TRBD1 (5 bases). This CDR3 comprises 13 residues. Looked up from germline, CDR1 is SGHTA and CDR2 is FQGTGA. V gave up 4 bases and J gave up 1 base, with 7 bases separating them. The chain's CDR3 is CASSSGPNTEAFF. CDR3 nucleotides: TGTGCCAGCAGCTCAGGGCCGAACACTGAAGCTTTCTTT.

The chain has TRBV2 and TRBJ2-7; possible D gene TRBD1, 6 bases. Trimming pared 5 bases from V and 1 base from J, leaving 9 bases between. The CDR3 runs 13 residues. CDR1 is SNHLY, CDR2 FYNNEI, per germline. Written as DNA, the CDR3 is TGTGCCAGCAGTCGACAGGTGTCCTACGAGCAGTACTTC. It yields the protein CASSRQVSYEQYF.

The chain links TRBV19 to TRBJ1-2; TRBD1 might be the D (6 bases). Per the germline V gene, CDR1 is LNHDA and CDR2 is SQIVND (reference sequence). The CDR3 extends over 15 amino acids. Trimming took 8 bases from V and 8 from J, leaving 24 bases between them. This CDR3 reads CASGTSIQGIGGYTF. For the CDR3, the DNA is TGTGCCAGTGGAACATCAATCCAGGGGATCGGGGGCTACACCTTC.

V usage is TRBV13 and J usage is TRBJ2-1; TRBD2 is a possible D gene (5 bases). The CDR3 is made up of 22 amino acids. CDR1 PRHDT and CDR2 FYEKMQ come from the germline V gene (reference sequence). Trimming stripped 3 bases from V and 3 bases from J, with 33 bases between. The CDR3 here is CASSFRSGSGVHSSLSYNEQFF. In nucleotides, the CDR3 is TGTGCCAGCAGCTTCAGATCTGGGAGTGGGGTCCATTCATCCCTAAGCTACAATGAGCAGTTCTTC.